The rows below give T cell receptor beta chains drawn from one sample of a study of T cells after yellow fever vaccination. Each CDR3 protein gets one entry after TCRdb re-called the 5' RACE reads with MiXCR. The sample records approximately 610,000 distinct CDR3 sequences, roughly a sixth being singletons. The sequencing here drew on PBMCs, taken about 5 days after the first yellow fever vaccination. The receptors were sampled from a man between 18 and 29 years old who received the YFV17D yellow fever vaccine. The CDR3 runs from the conserved cysteine through the conserved F or W. A D gene is named only where the DNA matches it firmly. The listing skips clone size in some rows; elsewhere it reads once, few, many or a size class.

j_call,clone_size,v_call,d_call,cdr3_aa,cdr3_nt
TRBJ2-1,few,TRBV6-2/TRBV6-3,TRBD2,CASSLGTSGGSPYNEQFF,TGTGCCAGCAGTCTAGGGACTAGCGGGGGCAGCCCCTACAATGAGCAGTTCTTC
TRBJ1-5,few,TRBV20-1,TRBD1,CSARDLQGNQPQHF,TGCAGTGCTAGAGATTTACAGGGGAATCAGCCCCAGCATTTT
TRBJ1-5,NA,TRBV6-2/TRBV6-3,TRBD1,CASSTSDRGIQPQHF,TGTGCCAGCAGTACTTCCGACAGGGGCATTCAGCCCCAGCATTTT
TRBJ2-3,few,TRBV7-9,TRBD2,CASNSLSGGAPDTQYF,TGTGCCAGCAACTCCCTCAGCGGGGGGGCCCCGGATACGCAGTATTTT
TRBJ2-2,many,TRBV7-3,NA,CASSSDLNTGELFF,TGTGCCAGCAGCTCAGACCTAAACACCGGGGAGCTGTTTTTT
TRBJ2-1,few,TRBV30,NA,CAWGGVALGEQFF,TGTGCCTGGGGTGGAGTTGCGTTAGGAGAGCAGTTCTTC
TRBJ2-7,few,TRBV11-2,NA,CASSFNVGYEQYF,TGTGCCAGCAGCTTTAATGTAGGTTACGAGCAGTACTTC
TRBJ2-3,few,TRBV7-2,TRBD2,CASSSPAGGTRDTQYF,TGTGCCAGCAGCTCCCCAGCGGGGGGAACCCGAGATACGCAGTATTTT
TRBJ2-3,NA,TRBV20-1,NA,CSARWGGTDTQYF,TGCAGTGCTAGGTGGGGGGGCACAGATACGCAGTATTTT
TRBJ2-1,NA,TRBV7-9,NA,CASSLGPAESYNEQFF,TGTGCCAGCAGCTTAGGCCCAGCGGAGTCCTACAATGAGCAGTTCTTC
TRBJ2-7,NA,TRBV20-1,NA,CSARAKGMNEQYF,TGCAGTGCTAGGGCCAAAGGGATGAACGAGCAGTACTTC
TRBJ2-2,few,TRBV27,TRBD2,CASSGTSGGALNTGELFF,TGTGCCAGCAGTGGGACTAGCGGGGGGGCATTGAACACCGGGGAGCTGTTTTTT
TRBJ2-2,many,TRBV25-1,TRBD1,CASSDRGHTGELFF,TGTGCCAGCAGTGACAGGGGGCACACCGGGGAGCTGTTTTTT
TRBJ1-2,few,TRBV7-3,NA,CASSTQPRGDGYTF,TGTGCCAGCAGCACCCAACCCAGGGGCGATGGCTACACCTTC
TRBJ1-1,NA,TRBV24-1,NA,CATRDVLNTEAFF,TGTGCCACCAGAGACGTCCTGAACACTGAAGCTTTCTTT
TRBJ2-3,NA,TRBV5-1,TRBD2,CASSLNSGGATDTQYF,TGCGCCAGCAGCTTGAATAGCGGGGGGGCTACAGATACGCAGTATTTT
TRBJ2-7,many,TRBV7-8,TRBD1,CASSLAGGRYEQYF,TGTGCCAGCAGCTTGGCAGGGGGCAGGTACGAGCAGTACTTC
TRBJ2-7,many,TRBV12-3/TRBV12-4,NA,CASRGTGNYEQYF,TGTGCCAGCAGGGGGACTGGGAACTACGAGCAGTACTTC
TRBJ2-5,NA,TRBV4-2,TRBD2,CASSQDLGLAGWETQYF,TGTGCCAGCAGCCAAGATCTCGGACTAGCGGGGTGGGAGACCCAGTACTTC
TRBJ1-2,NA,TRBV10-3,NA,CATIGFLLQGLWNYGYTF,TGTGCCACCATCGGATTTTTGTTACAGGGTCTTTGGAACTATGGCTACACCTTC
TRBJ1-2,NA,TRBV28,TRBD1,CASSSWTGVNGGYTF,TGTGCCAGCAGTTCTTGGACAGGGGTAAATGGGGGCTACACCTTC
TRBJ2-3,few,TRBV4-1,NA,CASSSTGRPDTQYF,TGCGCCAGCAGTTCCACGGGGAGGCCAGATACGCAGTATTTT
TRBJ1-6,NA,TRBV5-1,NA,CASSLVSGFSSPLHF,TGCGCCAGCAGCTTGGTGTCCGGGTTCAGTTCACCCCTCCACTTT
TRBJ2-7,few,TRBV29-1,NA,CSVEAPGYYEQYF,TGCAGCGTTGAAGCCCCAGGGTACTACGAGCAGTACTTC
TRBJ2-6,NA,TRBV6-4,NA,CASSGGAGANVLTF,TGTGCCAGCAGTGGGGGGGCTGGGGCCAACGTCCTGACTTTC
TRBJ1-3,few,TRBV7-2,NA,CASSREAGNTIYF,TGTGCCAGCAGCCGGGAAGCTGGAAACACCATATATTTT
TRBJ1-1,few,TRBV6-5,NA,CASSYRDRNTEAFF,TGTGCCAGCAGTTACCGAGACAGGAACACTGAAGCTTTCTTT
TRBJ2-3,few,TRBV4-1,NA,CASSQEGATTDTQYF,TGCGCCAGCAGCCAAGAGGGAGCCACTACGGATACGCAGTATTTT
TRBJ2-3,few,TRBV3-1,NA,CASSQERDRTQYF,TGTGCCAGCAGCCAAGAACGGGATCGGACGCAGTATTTT
TRBJ1-2,few,TRBV7-2,NA,CASSYSGVDGYTF,TGTGCCAGCAGCTACAGTGGGGTAGACGGCTACACCTTC
TRBJ1-1,NA,TRBV5-1,NA,CASSLERAEAFF,TGCGCCAGCAGCTTGGAAAGAGCTGAAGCTTTCTTT
TRBJ1-6,NA,TRBV9,TRBD1,CASSPYDRERDSPLHF,TGTGCCAGCAGCCCCTATGACAGGGAACGTGATTCACCCCTCCACTTT
TRBJ1-6,few,TRBV7-6,NA,CASSSRTSSYNSPLHF,TGTGCCAGCAGCTCCCGGACCAGCTCCTATAATTCACCCCTCCACTTT
TRBJ2-1,many,TRBV6-5,NA,CASTPRGGRQFF,TGTGCCAGCACTCCAAGAGGGGGGCGGCAGTTCTTC
TRBJ2-3,NA,TRBV23-1,NA,CASSQSYGQYF,TGCGCCAGCAGTCAATCATATGGGCAGTATTTT
TRBJ1-3,many,TRBV7-2,NA,CASSLVGSGVSGNTIYF,TGTGCCAGCAGCTTAGTAGGGTCGGGGGTTTCTGGAAACACCATATATTTT
TRBJ1-5,few,TRBV9,TRBD1,CASSSLQGDGQPQHF,TGTGCCAGCAGCTCGCTACAGGGGGACGGTCAGCCCCAGCATTTT
TRBJ2-1,medium-sized,TRBV27,TRBD2,CASSLSGGPANEQFF,TGTGCCAGCAGTCTAAGCGGGGGCCCAGCCAATGAGCAGTTCTTC
TRBJ2-1,NA,TRBV7-8,TRBD2,CASSPSRSGGPSSYNEQFF,TGTGCCAGCAGCCCCTCAAGGAGCGGGGGGCCTAGCTCCTACAATGAGCAGTTCTTC
TRBJ2-1,NA,TRBV7-3,TRBD2,CASSAGGRDEQFF,TGTGCCAGCAGTGCGGGGGGGCGCGATGAGCAGTTCTTC
TRBJ1-6,few,TRBV11-2,TRBD1,CASSLDTPGGWDSPLHF,TGTGCCAGCAGCTTAGACACACCAGGGGGGTGGGATTCACCCCTCCACTTT
TRBJ1-3,NA,TRBV5-8,TRBD1,CASSSWTGSGNTIYF,TGTGCCAGCAGCTCGTGGACAGGCTCTGGAAACACCATATATTTT